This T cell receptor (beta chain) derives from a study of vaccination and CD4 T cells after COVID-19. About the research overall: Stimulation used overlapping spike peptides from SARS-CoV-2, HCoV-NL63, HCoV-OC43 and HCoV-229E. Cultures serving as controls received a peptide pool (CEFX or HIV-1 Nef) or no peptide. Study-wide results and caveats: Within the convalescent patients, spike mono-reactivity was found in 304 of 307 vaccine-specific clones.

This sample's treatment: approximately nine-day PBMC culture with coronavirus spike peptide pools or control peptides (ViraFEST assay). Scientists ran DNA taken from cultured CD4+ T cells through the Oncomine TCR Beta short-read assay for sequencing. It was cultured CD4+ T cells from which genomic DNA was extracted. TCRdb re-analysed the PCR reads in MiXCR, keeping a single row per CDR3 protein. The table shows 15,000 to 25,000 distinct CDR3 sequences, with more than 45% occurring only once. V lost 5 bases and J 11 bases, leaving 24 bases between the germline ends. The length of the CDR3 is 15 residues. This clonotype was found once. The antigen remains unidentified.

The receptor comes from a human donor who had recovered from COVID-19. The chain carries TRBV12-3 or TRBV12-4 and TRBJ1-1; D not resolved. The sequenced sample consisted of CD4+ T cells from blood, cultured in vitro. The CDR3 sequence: CASSPRAGQSRGAFF. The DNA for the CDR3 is TGTGCCAGCAGTCCCCGGGCGGGTCAAAGTAGAGGGGCTTTCTTT.